The clone carrying this TCR beta chain was recorded at least ten times. The target antigen is unknown. The investigators amplified TCR beta CDR3 regions from RNA transcripts. HTBI primers were used for first-round RT-PCR of the TCR CDR3. One entry per CDR3 protein, called by TCRdb with MiXCR from the multiplex PCR reads. The sample contains roughly 180,000 distinct CDR3 sequences, less than 10% of which appear only once. The data belong to a study of T cells in Graves' hyperthyroidism and ophthalmopathy. The germline V and J ends were trimmed by 0 bases and 2 bases, with 10 bases remaining between them. The CDR3 has 15 residues. The germline CDR1 and CDR2 sequences are MNHEY and SVGAGI. This blood was taken when hyperthyroidism was first diagnosed, before any ophthalmopathy symptoms existed. Study findings and constraints: Median prediction lead before ophthalmopathy onset was 5 to 7 months with the model.

The rearrangement joins TRBV6-5 to TRBJ1-1; D unresolved. The TCR originated in a woman in her late teens or twenties with Graves' hyperthyroidism that later progressed to Graves' ophthalmopathy. Sequenced input: blood. For the CDR3, the DNA is TGTGCCAGCAGTTACTCGAGGAGGATTAACACTGAAGCTTTCTTT. As protein: CASSYSRRINTEAFF.